The following is a TCR beta chain sequence with its context. No antigen is known for it. These data come from a study of CD8 T cells in ankylosing spondylitis. Study-level points and caveats: Earlier work had already found some motif variants in reactive arthritis synovial fluid and blood.

Quantitative barcoded 5'-RACE was used to prepare TCR beta libraries. MiXCR was run by TCRdb on the 5' RACE reads, yielding one entry per CDR3 protein. The table shows 290,000 or so distinct CDR3 sequences, with 20% occurring only once. The sequence derives from a female donor with ankylosing spondylitis or in good health (not recorded which). The sequencing input was blood, either unsorted or a sorted T cell fraction (not recorded which).

CDR3 protein: CAWTADRAGSGAFF. CDR3 nucleotides: TGTGCCTGGACCGCGGACAGGGCCGGTAGTGGAGCTTTCTTT. The genes are TRBV30 and TRBJ1-1; TRBD1 matches 8 bases. This CDR3 is 14 amino acids long. Unmatched junction bases numbered 14, after V lost 4 bases and J lost 10 bases. The germline CDR1 and CDR2 sequences are GTSNPN and SVGIG (reference sequence).